What follows is one T cell receptor (beta chain) and its context. What it binds is not known. Other DNA sequences in the same sample also yield this CDR3. The donors were members of the validation cohort, which comprised 90 to 150 subjects and was separate from the first cohort of several hundred subjects. Sequencing used immunoSEQ multiplex PCR; TCRdb keeps in-frame clones, though not all of them. The table includes 150,000 to 180,000 clones, roughly 86% detected once. The record originates from a study of cytomegalovirus exposure and HLA in healthy donors. The V segment lost 6 bases and the J segment 4 bases; nucleotides outside the gene matches: 4. The CDR3 covers 13 residues. The germline V gene encodes CDR1 KGHSH and CDR2 LQKENI. Study-wide findings and caveats: In vitro experiments confirmed that three CMV-associated chains were specific for CMV antigens.

This rearrangement joins TRBV18 to TRBJ1-2; 8 nucleotides line up with TRBD1. The source of this sequence is a human donor in good health. Sequencing input: PBMCs. The CDR3 nucleotides are TGTGCCAGCTCCCCTGGACAGGGCTATGGCTACACCTTC. Its translation is CASSPGQGYGYTF.